This entry lists 13 T cell receptor beta chains sequenced from one sample in a study of blood T cell repertoires in COVID-19. Data came from immunoSEQ multiplex PCR; TCRdb stores just in-frame clones and leaves some out. The profile covers about 250,000 clones, with more than 75% appearing a single time and about 5.4% taken by the ten largest. The sample taken for sequencing was peripheral blood. The receptors were gathered from a woman aged 80 or over with COVID-19, enrolled during active disease.

The chain joins TRBV30 to TRBJ1-5; D possibly corresponds to TRBD1 (5 bases). The CDR3 length is 13 residues. Germline assignment: CDR1 GTSNPN and CDR2 SVGIG (reference sequence). The CDR3 is CRGDPGSNQPQHF. The DNA of the CDR3 is TGTCGGGGGGATCCAGGGAGCAATCAGCCCCAGCATTTT.

The gene calls are TRBV5-1 and TRBJ2-5, with 8 bases that match TRBD1. The CDR3 totals 16 residues. Losses at the gene ends were 0 bases for V and 5 bases for J; bases not matched to a gene: 9. Germline V gene lookup returns CDR1 SGHRS and CDR2 YFSETQ. The CDR3: CASSLGTNTGGETQYF. The DNA for the CDR3 is TGCGCCAGCAGCTTGGGGACTAATACAGGGGGGGAGACCCAGTACTTC.

This chain uses TRBV7-2 with TRBJ1-2, with a tentative D call TRBD1 (5 bases). V shed 5 bases and J shed 5 bases, with 18 bases lying between them. Germline CDR1 reads SGHTA; CDR2 reads FQGNSA. The CDR3 runs 15 residues. The CDR3 is CASSPRYGGDYGYTF. The CDR3 bases are TGTGCCAGCAGCCCACGTTACGGGGGTGATTATGGCTACACCTTC.

V gene TRBV2 combines with J gene TRBJ1-5; 9 bases are shared with TRBD1. Germline V CDR1 and CDR2: SNHLY, FYNNEI. CDR3 length equals 14 residues. J was trimmed by 7 bases and V by 8 bases; bases with no gene match: 9. This CDR3 is CASLKDRGGQPQHF. In DNA form, the CDR3 reads TGTGCCAGCCTAAAGGACAGGGGAGGCCAGCCCCAGCATTTT. The full variable domain, with the rest looked up from reference TRBV2 and TRBJ1-5, is EPEVTQTPSHQVTQMGQEVILRCVPISNHLYFYWYRQILGQKVEFLVSFYNNEISEKSEIFDDQFSVERPDGSNFTLKIRSTKLEDSAMYFCASLKDRGGQPQHFGDGTRLSIL.

This chain links TRBV7-2 with TRBJ1-2; 7 bases align to TRBD1. CDR1 is SGHTA and CDR2 is FQGNSA in the germline V gene. The CDR3 length is 14 residues. Germline trimming cut 5 bases from V and 4 bases from J; bases unmatched to any gene: 7. The CDR3 bases are TGTGCCAGCAGCGGAAGACAGGGCAGCTATGGCTACACCTTC. As protein: CASSGRQGSYGYTF.

The chain joins TRBV4-1 to TRBJ1-5; 8 bases map to TRBD1. The V segment lost 0 bases and the J segment 6 bases; nucleotides outside the gene matches: 7. Germline V gene data show CDR1 as MGHRA and CDR2 as YSYEKL. CDR3 length: 16 amino acids. The CDR3 DNA is TGCGCCAGCAGCCAAGAAGCAGGACAGGGTGGTCAGCCCCAGCATTTT. Protein sequence: CASSQEAGQGGQPQHF.

The chain recombines TRBV3-1 (or the pseudogene TRBV3-2) with TRBJ1-1; D is possibly TRBD1 (6 bases). There are 14 residues in the CDR3. The germline gives CDR1 LGHDT, CDR2 YNNKEL (reference sequence). Trimming cost V 4 bases and J 1 base, with 10 bases left between them. The CDR3 nucleotides read TGTGCCAGCAGCCTACGCAGGGGGAACACTGAAGCTTTCTTT. It yields the protein CASSLRRGNTEAFF.

This chain uses TRBV5-4 with TRBJ1-2, with 7 bases identical to TRBD1. Looked up from germline, CDR1 is SGHNT and CDR2 is YYREEE (reference sequence). The J segment lost 12 bases and the V segment lost 4 bases, leaving 12 bases of the junction unmatched. The CDR3 loop spans 13 amino acids. The CDR3 DNA reads TGTGCCAGCAGCCCGGGACAGCGCCTAGTTGACACCTTC. It codes for CASSPGQRLVDTF.

The chain carries TRBV4-2 and TRBJ1-4, with no clear D. Germline V gene data show CDR1 as LGHNA and CDR2 as YNFKEQ. The CDR3 runs 16 residues. V was trimmed by 0 bases and J by 3 bases, leaving 11 bases between them. CDR3 coding DNA: TGTGCCAGCAGCCAAGATCTGAACAGTCCTAATGAAAAACTGTTTTTT. It is translated as CASSQDLNSPNEKLFF.

The V call is TRBV28, the J call TRBJ2-5, with 14 bases matching TRBD2. The CDR3 consists of 19 residues. Germline CDR1 reads MDHEN; CDR2 reads SYDVKM. Trimming cost V 2 bases and J 5 bases; bases outside gene matches: 13. CDR3 sequence: CASSLRLGLAGVFVETQYF. DNA for the CDR3: TGTGCCAGCAGTTTAAGACTGGGACTAGCGGGGGTATTTGTGGAGACCCAGTACTTC.

The J gene is TRBJ1-3, the V gene TRBV15; 8 bases agree with TRBD1. Germline V lookup: CDR1 LNHNV, CDR2 YYDKDF (reference sequence). Losses at the gene ends were 5 bases for V and 3 bases for J; bases not matched to a gene: 9. The CDR3 loop spans 16 amino acids. As DNA, the CDR3 is TGTGCCACCAGCTCTGGACAGGGCACGAATGGAAACACCATATATTTT. This gives the protein CATSSGQGTNGNTIYF.

The rearrangement links TRBV3-1 (or the pseudogene TRBV3-2) to TRBJ2-3; D is possibly TRBD1 (6 bases). Germline V gene data show CDR1 as LGHDT and CDR2 as YNNKEL (reference sequence). The V gene lost 1 base and the J gene lost 2 bases, with 7 bases spanning the gap. CDR3 length: 14 residues. In DNA, the CDR3 is TGTGCCAGCAGCCAAGGGGGGCACACAGATACGCAGTATTTT. It translates to CASSQGGHTDTQYF.

The J gene is TRBJ2-3, the V gene TRBV24-1, with TRBD1 as a possible D gene (6 bases). This CDR3 has 14 residues. Per the germline V gene, CDR1 is KGHDR and CDR2 is SFDVKD. Trimming shortened V by 9 bases and J by 0 bases, and 12 bases separated the two germline ends. CDR3 in amino acids: CATGRGTSTDTQYF. The CDR3 coding sequence is TGTGCCACCGGCAGGGGAACTAGCACAGATACGCAGTATTTT.